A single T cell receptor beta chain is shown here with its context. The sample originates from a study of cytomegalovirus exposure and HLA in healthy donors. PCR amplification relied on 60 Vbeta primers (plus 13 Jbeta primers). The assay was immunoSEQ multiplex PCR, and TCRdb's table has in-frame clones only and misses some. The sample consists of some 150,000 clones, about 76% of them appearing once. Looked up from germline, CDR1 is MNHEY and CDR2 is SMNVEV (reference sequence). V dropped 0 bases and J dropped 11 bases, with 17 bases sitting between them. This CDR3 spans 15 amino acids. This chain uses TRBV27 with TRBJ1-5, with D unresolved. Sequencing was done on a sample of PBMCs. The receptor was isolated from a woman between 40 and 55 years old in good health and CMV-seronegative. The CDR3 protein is CASSLSGTSGVAQHF. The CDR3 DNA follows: TGTGCCAGCAGTTTATCGGGCACGAGCGGCGTCGCCCAGCATTTT.